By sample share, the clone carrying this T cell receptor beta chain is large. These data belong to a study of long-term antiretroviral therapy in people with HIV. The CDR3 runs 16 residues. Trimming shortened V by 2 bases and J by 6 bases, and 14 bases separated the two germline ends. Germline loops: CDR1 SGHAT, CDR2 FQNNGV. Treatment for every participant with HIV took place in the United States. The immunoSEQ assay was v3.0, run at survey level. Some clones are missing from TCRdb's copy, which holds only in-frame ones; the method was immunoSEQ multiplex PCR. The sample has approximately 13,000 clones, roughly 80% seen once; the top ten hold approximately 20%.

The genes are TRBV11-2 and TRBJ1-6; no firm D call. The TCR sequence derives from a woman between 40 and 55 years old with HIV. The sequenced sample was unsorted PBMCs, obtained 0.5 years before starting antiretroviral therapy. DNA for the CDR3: TGTGCCAGCAGCTTATTATTGCGGGTTTTTAATTCACCCCTCCACTTT. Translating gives CASSLLLRVFNSPLHF.